The sequence of this T cell receptor beta chain was determined in a study of regulatory T cells in long-lasting Graves disease. Researchers made TCR beta libraries by using iRepertoire HTBI primers and running Arm-PCR on CDR3 regions. MiXCR, applied by TCRdb to the multiplex PCR reads, yields one record per CDR3 protein. The repertoire holds 350,000 to 550,000 distinct CDR3 sequences, roughly 17% seen once, with roughly 23% in the top ten. The CDR3 is made up of 12 amino acids. V lost 0 bases and J lost 8, with 6 bases in between. Germline V gene lookup returns CDR1 SGHRS and CDR2 YFSETQ. This sample's time point: newly diagnosed GD, antithyroid drugs for less than 3 months. TCR sequences were obtained from RNA taken from PBMCs. An endocrinology department in Xi'an, China, recruited the patients. This sample was also put to use in a study of T cells in Graves' hyperthyroidism and ophthalmopathy. That source reports: HTBI primers were employed in a first-round RT-PCR of the TCR CDR3.

J is TRBJ2-1 and V is TRBV5-1; possibly TRBD1 for D (5 bases). This sample comprised peripheral blood mononuclear cells (PBMCs), obtained at new diagnosis, from a patient treated with antithyroid drugs. This TCR was sampled from a woman between 18 and 29 years old with Graves disease. In nucleotides, the CDR3 is TGCGCCAGCAGCTTGGACAGGCATGAGCAGTTCTTC. Translated, it gives CASSLDRHEQFF. Using reference TRBV5-1 and TRBJ2-1 for the parts outside the CDR3, the full variable domain is KAGVTQTPRYLIKTRGQQVTLSCSPISGHRSVSWYQQTPGQGLQFLFEYFSETQRNKGNFPGRFSGRQFSNSRSEMNVSTLELGDSALYLCASSLDRHEQFFGPGTRLTVL.